This paragraph covers one TCR beta chain sequence. Antigen: not known. This sample stems from a study of T-cell memory formation after mild COVID-19. Study overall: Clustering of TCRs was largely donor specific. Study results and caveats: Of the contracting clones, CD4+ ones lay mainly in CM and EM, and CD8+ ones in EMRA.

The 5'RACE method, run with constant-segment primers, produced TCR alpha and TCR beta cDNA libraries (carrying sample barcodes and UMIs). TCRdb analysed the 5' RACE reads with MiXCR anew, one entry per CDR3 protein. Among roughly 380,000 distinct CDR3 sequences listed, around 27% were seen once. Trimming took 3 bases from V and 0 from J, leaving 13 bases between them. This CDR3 region has 16 residues. In germline, CDR1 is LNHDA, CDR2 SQIVND (reference sequence). V is TRBV19 and J is TRBJ2-3; the D gene is possibly TRBD2 (5 bases). The source of this sequence is an adult woman who had mild COVID-19 (a few samples of this study predate the infection). Cell type and time point are not known. The sample taken for sequencing was PBMCs or a T cell subset sorted from them (not recorded which). The CDR3 sequence is CASSMRVKTSTDTQYF. Written as DNA, the CDR3 is TGTGCCAGTAGTATGAGGGTAAAAACTAGCACAGATACGCAGTATTTT.